This is a list of T cell receptor beta chains from one sample in a study of cytotoxic CD8 clonotypes in ibrutinib-treated CLL. TCRdb's copy holds only in-frame clones and misses some; the assay was immunoSEQ multiplex PCR. The repertoire holds tens of thousands of clones, with 85% to 90% as singletons. The sample in question was PBMCs, obtained before ibrutinib treatment. These receptors were taken from a human donor with chronic lymphocytic leukemia. The CDR3 runs from the conserved cysteine through the conserved F or W. The order of the fields is V gene, J gene, CDR3 protein.

TRBV7-2	TRBJ1-4	CASSKQGAMTNEKLFF
TRBV28	TRBJ1-2	CASSPQIGGGLVYGYTF
TRBV7-8	TRBJ1-5	CASSPIQGRNQPQHF
TRBV6-1	TRBJ2-5	CASSVDTYQETQYF
TRBV5-1	TRBJ2-7	CASKPSGRSLPEEQYF
TRBV4-1	TRBJ1-1	CASSQRETGSGAFF
TRBV19	TRBJ2-1	CASTGGSGNYNEQFF
TRBV19	TRBJ1-5	CASSIRGNQPQHF
TRBV5-1	TRBJ2-1	CASTYNPYNEQFF
TRBV2	TRBJ2-5	CASSEIGPGRLETQYF
TRBV5-1	TRBJ1-2	CASSSGTDRVGGYTF
TRBV7-6	TRBJ1-1	CASSLAIVRWNTEAFF
TRBV6-1	TRBJ2-1	CASSESGGNEQFF
TRBV7-9	TRBJ1-5	CASSLGQRNQPQHF
TRBV19	TRBJ1-1	CASSIPQGVANTEAFF
TRBV19	TRBJ2-7	CASSIRSAVEQYF
TRBV29-1	TRBJ2-7	CSVVYWGLQANEQYF
TRBV9	TRBJ2-2	CASSVGGESNTGELFF
TRBV10-1	TRBJ2-7	CASSELWFSYEQYF
TRBV5-4	TRBJ2-7	CASSLASTSGSIIEQYF
TRBV28	TRBJ2-2	CASSRDRTITGELFF
TRBV7-2	TRBJ2-7	CASSLVNEQYF
TRBV19	TRBJ1-5	CASSPRLQPQHF
TRBV4-1	TRBJ2-3	CASSLRGTDTQYF
TRBV7-6	TRBJ1-2	CASSSSTDGYTF
TRBV30	TRBJ1-3	CAWSPGSLGNTIYF
TRBV10-1	TRBJ2-3	CASNEWGAFTDTQYF